The rows below give T cell receptor beta chains drawn from one sample of a study of blood T cell repertoires in COVID-19. Clones were sequenced by immunoSEQ multiplex PCR, and TCRdb holds only the in-frame ones, with some missing. Of about 110,000 clones listed, approximately 68% are singletons. Sequenced input: peripheral blood. These receptor sequences come from an older woman with acute or convalescent COVID-19. The CDR3 runs from the conserved cysteine through the conserved F or W. The order of the fields is J gene, V gene, D gene, clone size, CDR3 DNA, CDR3 protein. The D gene is left open where the match is weak. Clone size appears in some rows only: once, few, many, or a class for an expanded clone.

j_gene: TRBJ2-3; v_gene: TRBV30; d_gene: .; abundance: .; CDR3nt: TGTGCCTGGAACCCGGAGGCCACCACAGATACGCAGTATTTT; CDR3aa: CAWNPEATTDTQYF
j_gene: TRBJ2-7; v_gene: TRBV13; d_gene: TRBD2; abundance: .; CDR3nt: TGTGCCAGCAGCCGAGCGGGGCTGAGCTCCTACGAGCAGTACTTC; CDR3aa: CASSRAGLSSYEQYF
j_gene: TRBJ1-1; v_gene: TRBV12-3/TRBV12-4; d_gene: TRBD1; abundance: .; CDR3nt: TGTGCCAGCACCCCCCAGGGGGTGGCGGGGGCTTTCTTT; CDR3aa: CASTPQGVAGAFF
j_gene: TRBJ1-2; v_gene: TRBV29-1; d_gene: TRBD1; abundance: .; CDR3nt: TGCAGCGTTTCCCAGAGACAGGGGTATGGCTACACCTTC; CDR3aa: CSVSQRQGYGYTF
j_gene: TRBJ2-1; v_gene: TRBV11-3; d_gene: TRBD2; abundance: .; CDR3nt: TGTGCCAGCAGCATTAGCGGGGGGGCGAGCAATGAGCAGTTCTTC; CDR3aa: CASSISGGASNEQFF
j_gene: TRBJ1-4; v_gene: TRBV25-1; d_gene: .; abundance: .; CDR3nt: TGTGCCAGCAGTCTGACCGAGAACCGCGGAGAAAAACTGTTTTTT; CDR3aa: CASSLTENRGEKLFF
j_gene: TRBJ1-1; v_gene: TRBV30; d_gene: TRBD1; abundance: few; CDR3nt: TGTGCCTGGGACAGGGACGGCACTGAAGCTTTCTTT; CDR3aa: CAWDRDGTEAFF
j_gene: TRBJ1-6; v_gene: TRBV10-3; d_gene: .; abundance: .; CDR3nt: TGTGCCATCAGCCAGGAAAATTCACCCCTCCACTTT; CDR3aa: CAISQENSPLHF
j_gene: TRBJ1-2; v_gene: TRBV3-1/TRBV3-2; d_gene: .; abundance: .; CDR3nt: TGTGCCAGCACCAGAGCGGGGGCACTTAACTATGGCTACACCTTC; CDR3aa: CASTRAGALNYGYTF
j_gene: TRBJ1-5; v_gene: TRBV4-2; d_gene: TRBD1; abundance: many; CDR3nt: TGTGCCAGCAGCCTTAGTACATCCGGGACAGGGGTAGGCAATCAGCCCCAGCATTTT; CDR3aa: CASSLSTSGTGVGNQPQHF
j_gene: TRBJ2-1; v_gene: TRBV18; d_gene: .; abundance: .; CDR3nt: TGTGCCAGCTCACCAACTAGCTATGAGCAGTTCTTC; CDR3aa: CASSPTSYEQFF
j_gene: TRBJ1-1; v_gene: TRBV7-3; d_gene: TRBD1; abundance: .; CDR3nt: TGTGCCAGCAGCTTAGCGACAGGGCCGGGCACTGAAGCTTTCTTT; CDR3aa: CASSLATGPGTEAFF
j_gene: TRBJ1-1; v_gene: TRBV10-2; d_gene: .; abundance: .; CDR3nt: TGCGCCAGCATCAAGACGGACATGAACACTGAAGCTTTCTTT; CDR3aa: CASIKTDMNTEAFF
j_gene: TRBJ2-2; v_gene: TRBV19; d_gene: .; abundance: .; CDR3nt: TGTGCCAGTAAGACAGGTGCATACGCGAACACCGGGGAGCTGTTTTTT; CDR3aa: CASKTGAYANTGELFF
j_gene: TRBJ2-2; v_gene: TRBV28; d_gene: TRBD1; abundance: .; CDR3nt: TGTGCCAGCAGCCCTCTCCAAGGGGGCAAGACCGGGGAGCTGTTTTTT; CDR3aa: CASSPLQGGKTGELFF
j_gene: TRBJ1-2; v_gene: TRBV7-2; d_gene: TRBD1; abundance: .; CDR3nt: TGTGCCAGCAGCTCCCCTAAACCGACAGGGGGCTATGGCTACACCTTC; CDR3aa: CASSSPKPTGGYGYTF
j_gene: TRBJ1-6; v_gene: TRBV7-9; d_gene: .; abundance: .; CDR3nt: TGTGCCAGCAGCCAATCAGATTCACCCCTCCACTTT; CDR3aa: CASSQSDSPLHF
j_gene: TRBJ2-2; v_gene: TRBV18; d_gene: .; abundance: .; CDR3nt: TGTGCCAGCTCATTTAGGGTCCAGGAGGGCACCGGGGAGCTGTTTTTT; CDR3aa: CASSFRVQEGTGELFF
j_gene: TRBJ1-6; v_gene: TRBV4-2; d_gene: TRBD1; abundance: .; CDR3nt: TGTGCCAGCAGCCAAGATCTTGGACAGGGGGTGTCCTATAATTCACCCCTCCACTTT; CDR3aa: CASSQDLGQGVSYNSPLHF
j_gene: TRBJ2-3; v_gene: TRBV27; d_gene: .; abundance: .; CDR3nt: TGTGCCAGCAGGCCCCTCACCGGGGTTAGTTCAGATACGCAGTATTTT; CDR3aa: CASRPLTGVSSDTQYF
j_gene: TRBJ1-1; v_gene: TRBV6-2/TRBV6-3; d_gene: .; abundance: few; CDR3nt: TGTGCCAGCAGTTTGGCGAACACTGAAGCTTTCTTT; CDR3aa: CASSLANTEAFF
j_gene: TRBJ2-1; v_gene: TRBV7-2; d_gene: .; abundance: few; CDR3nt: TGTGCCAGCAGCCAGGCTGGTGAGCAGTTCTTC; CDR3aa: CASSQAGEQFF
j_gene: TRBJ2-5; v_gene: TRBV7-9; d_gene: .; abundance: .; CDR3nt: TGTGCCAGCAGCTTAGCGCAGTACGTTGGAGCGACCCAGTACTTC; CDR3aa: CASSLAQYVGATQYF